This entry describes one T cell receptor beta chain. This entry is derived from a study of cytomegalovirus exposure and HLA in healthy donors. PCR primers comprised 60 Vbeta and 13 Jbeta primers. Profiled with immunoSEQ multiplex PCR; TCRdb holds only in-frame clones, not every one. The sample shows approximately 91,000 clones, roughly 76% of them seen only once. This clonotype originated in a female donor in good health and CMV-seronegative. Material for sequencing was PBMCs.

The chain's CDR3 is CASRPGSSYEQYF. The CDR3 DNA sequence: TGTGCCAGCAGACCCGGGTCCAGCTACGAGCAGTACTTC. The V call is TRBV11-3, the J call TRBJ2-7; D unclear. Germline loops: CDR1 SGHNT, CDR2 YENEEA. Trimming pared 6 bases from V and 3 bases from J, leaving 12 bases between. The CDR3 is made up of 13 amino acids.